This entry describes one T cell receptor beta chain. The sample is drawn from a study of blood T cell repertoires in COVID-19. Overall study: There were acute and convalescent COVID-19 samples, and they came from the United States, Italy and Spain. Nucleic acid was either cDNA or gDNA, and it came from T cells, B-cell-depleted T cells, or PBMCs.

Germline CDR1 is SGHDN and CDR2 is FVKESK. This CDR3 region has 16 residues. The V end lost 3 bases, the J end lost 5 bases, and 19 bases lay between the germline ends. In the authors' workflow: Reference gene primer amplification in the assay estimated nucleated cell counts. Measured with immunoSEQ multiplex PCR; TCRdb has only the in-frame clones, and not every one. That table supplies the V and J calls and clone size; D and trimming were determined from the DNA. The repertoire consists of roughly 130,000 clones, with roughly 80% occurring once and the leading ten covering about 16%. The chain links TRBV14 to TRBJ1-1; D is possibly TRBD1 (6 bases). The specimen sequenced was peripheral blood. The sequence was obtained from a woman in her forties or fifties with acute or convalescent COVID-19. DNA for the CDR3: TGTGCCAGCAGCCACCGAGGGGGAGGCGGGGGGACTGAAGCTTTCTTT. It codes for CASSHRGGGGGTEAFF.